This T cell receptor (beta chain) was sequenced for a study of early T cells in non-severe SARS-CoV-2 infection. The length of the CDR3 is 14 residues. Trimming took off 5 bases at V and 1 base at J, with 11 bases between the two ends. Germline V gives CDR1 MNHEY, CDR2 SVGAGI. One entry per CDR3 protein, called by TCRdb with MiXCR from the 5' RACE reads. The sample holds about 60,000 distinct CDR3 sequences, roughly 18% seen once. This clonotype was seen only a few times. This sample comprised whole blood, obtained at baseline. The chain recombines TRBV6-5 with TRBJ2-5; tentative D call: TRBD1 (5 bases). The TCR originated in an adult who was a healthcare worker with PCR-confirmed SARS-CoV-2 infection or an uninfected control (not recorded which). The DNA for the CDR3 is TGTGCCAGCAGTCGTGCAGGGCCCCAAGAGACCCAGTACTTC. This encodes CASSRAGPQETQYF.